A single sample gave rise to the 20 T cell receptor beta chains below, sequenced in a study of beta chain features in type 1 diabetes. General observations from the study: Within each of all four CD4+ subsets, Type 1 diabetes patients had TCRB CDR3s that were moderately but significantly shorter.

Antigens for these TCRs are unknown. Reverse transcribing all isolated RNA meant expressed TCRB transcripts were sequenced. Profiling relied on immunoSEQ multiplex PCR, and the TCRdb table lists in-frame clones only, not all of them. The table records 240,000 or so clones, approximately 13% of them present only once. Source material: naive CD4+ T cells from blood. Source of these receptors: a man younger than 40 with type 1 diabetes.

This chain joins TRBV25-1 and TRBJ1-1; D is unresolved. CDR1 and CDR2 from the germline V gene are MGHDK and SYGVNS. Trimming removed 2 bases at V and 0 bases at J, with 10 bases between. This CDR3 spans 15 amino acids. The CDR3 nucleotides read TGTGCCAGCAGTGAACCGGGGATCTTGAACACTGAAGCTTTCTTT. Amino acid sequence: CASSEPGILNTEAFF.

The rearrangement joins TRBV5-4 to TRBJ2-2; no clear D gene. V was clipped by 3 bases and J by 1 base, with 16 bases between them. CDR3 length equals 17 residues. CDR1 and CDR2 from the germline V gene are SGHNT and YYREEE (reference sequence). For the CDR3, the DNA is TGTGCCAGCAGCTCCCACTTCCCCGGCGGGAACACCGGGGAGCTGTTTTTT. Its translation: CASSSHFPGGNTGELFF. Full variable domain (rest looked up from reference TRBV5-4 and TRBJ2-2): ETGVTQSPTHLIKTRGQQVTLRCSSQSGHNTVSWYQQALGQGPQFIFQYYREEENGRGNFPPRFSGLQFPNYSSELNVNALELDDSALYLCASSSHFPGGNTGELFFGEGSRLTVL.

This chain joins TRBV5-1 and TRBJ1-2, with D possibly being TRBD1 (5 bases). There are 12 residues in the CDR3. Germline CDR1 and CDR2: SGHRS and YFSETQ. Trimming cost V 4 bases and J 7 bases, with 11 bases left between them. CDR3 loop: CASSPQEGGYTF. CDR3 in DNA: TGCGCCAGCAGCCCACAGGAGGGTGGCTACACCTTC.

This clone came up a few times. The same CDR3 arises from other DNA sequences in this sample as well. This CDR3 reads CASSPPAGTYEQYF. CDR3 coding DNA: TGTGCCAGCTCACCACCGGCAGGCACCTACGAGCAGTACTTC. The chain links TRBV18 to TRBJ2-7; no clear D gene. In germline, CDR1 is KGHSH, CDR2 LQKENI. The germline V and J ends were trimmed by 0 bases and 2 bases, with 8 bases remaining between them. The CDR3 has 14 amino acids.

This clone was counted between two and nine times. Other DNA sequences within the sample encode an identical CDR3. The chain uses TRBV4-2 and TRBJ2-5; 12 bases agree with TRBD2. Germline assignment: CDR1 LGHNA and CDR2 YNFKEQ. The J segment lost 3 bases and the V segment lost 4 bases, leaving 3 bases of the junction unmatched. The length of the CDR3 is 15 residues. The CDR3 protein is CASSLRLAGEETQYF. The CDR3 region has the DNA TGTGCCAGCAGCCTCCGACTAGCGGGAGAAGAGACCCAGTACTTC.

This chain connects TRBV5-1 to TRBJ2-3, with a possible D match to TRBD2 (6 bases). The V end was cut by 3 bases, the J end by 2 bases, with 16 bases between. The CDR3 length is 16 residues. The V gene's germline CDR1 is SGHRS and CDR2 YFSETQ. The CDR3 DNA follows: TGCGCCAGCAGCTATTTCGGCGGGGCCCCCACAGATACGCAGTATTTT. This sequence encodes CASSYFGGAPTDTQYF.

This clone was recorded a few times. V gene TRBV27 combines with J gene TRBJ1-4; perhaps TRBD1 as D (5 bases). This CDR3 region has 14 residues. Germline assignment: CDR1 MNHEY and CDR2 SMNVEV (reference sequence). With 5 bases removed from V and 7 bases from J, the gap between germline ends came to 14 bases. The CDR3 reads CASSPGGGVEKLFF. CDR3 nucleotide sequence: TGTGCCAGCAGTCCAGGTGGAGGGGTTGAAAAACTGTTTTTT.

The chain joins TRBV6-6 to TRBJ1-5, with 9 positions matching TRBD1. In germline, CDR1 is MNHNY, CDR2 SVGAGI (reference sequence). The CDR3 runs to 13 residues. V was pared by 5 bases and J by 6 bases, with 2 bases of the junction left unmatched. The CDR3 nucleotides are TGTGCCAGCAGTCGGACAGGGGTTCAGCCCCAGCATTTT. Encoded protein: CASSRTGVQPQHF.

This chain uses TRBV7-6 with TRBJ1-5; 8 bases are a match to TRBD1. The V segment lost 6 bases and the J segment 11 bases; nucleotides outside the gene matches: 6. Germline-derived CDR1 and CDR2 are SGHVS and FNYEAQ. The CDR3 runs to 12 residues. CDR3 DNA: TGTGCCAGCAGTGAGGGGGACAGGACCCAGCATTTT. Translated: CASSEGDRTQHF.

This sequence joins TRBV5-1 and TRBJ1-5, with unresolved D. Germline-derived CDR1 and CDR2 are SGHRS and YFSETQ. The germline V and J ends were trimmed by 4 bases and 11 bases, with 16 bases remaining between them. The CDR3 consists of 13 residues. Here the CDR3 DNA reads TGCGCCAGCAGCCCGGTTGGAGGTAGGGCCCAGCATTTT. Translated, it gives CASSPVGGRAQHF.

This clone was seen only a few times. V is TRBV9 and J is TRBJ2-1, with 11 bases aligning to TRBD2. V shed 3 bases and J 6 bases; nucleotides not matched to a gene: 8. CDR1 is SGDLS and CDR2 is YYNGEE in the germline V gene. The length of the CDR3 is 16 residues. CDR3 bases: TGTGCCAGCAGCGCTACTAGCGGGAGTTGGGGCAATGAGCAGTTCTTC. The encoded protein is CASSATSGSWGNEQFF.

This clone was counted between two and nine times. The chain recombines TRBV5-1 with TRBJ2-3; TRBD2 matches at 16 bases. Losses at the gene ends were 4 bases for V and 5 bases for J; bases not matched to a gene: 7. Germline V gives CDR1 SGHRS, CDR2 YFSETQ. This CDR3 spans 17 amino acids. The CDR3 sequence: CASSPGTSGGALDTQYF. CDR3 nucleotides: TGCGCCAGCAGCCCCGGGACTAGCGGGGGGGCGTTAGATACGCAGTATTTT.

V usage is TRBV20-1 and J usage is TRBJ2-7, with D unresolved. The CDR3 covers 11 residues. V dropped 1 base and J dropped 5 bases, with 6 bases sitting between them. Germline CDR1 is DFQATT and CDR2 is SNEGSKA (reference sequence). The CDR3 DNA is TGCAGTGCTAGAGGGGCAAACGAGCAGTACTTC. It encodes CSARGANEQYF.

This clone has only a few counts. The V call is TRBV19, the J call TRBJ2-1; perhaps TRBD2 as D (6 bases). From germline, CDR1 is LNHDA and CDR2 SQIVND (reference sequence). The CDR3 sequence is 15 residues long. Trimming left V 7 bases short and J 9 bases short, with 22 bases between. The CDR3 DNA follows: TGTGCCAGTATGAGCGGGTTTGGACTATTCCCTGAGCAGTTCTTC. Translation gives CASMSGFGLFPEQFF. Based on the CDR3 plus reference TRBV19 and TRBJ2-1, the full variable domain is DGGITQSPKYLFRKEGQNVTLSCEQNLNHDAMYWYRQDPGQGLRLIYYSQIVNDFQKGDIAEGYSVSREKKESFPLTVTSAQKNPTAFYLCASMSGFGLFPEQFFGPGTRLTVL.

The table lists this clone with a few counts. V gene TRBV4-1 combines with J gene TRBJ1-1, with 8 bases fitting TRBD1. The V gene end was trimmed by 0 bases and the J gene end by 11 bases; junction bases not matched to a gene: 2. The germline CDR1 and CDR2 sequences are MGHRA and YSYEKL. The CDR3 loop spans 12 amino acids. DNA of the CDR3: TGCGCCAGCAGCCAAGACAGGGGGCAGGCTTTCTTT. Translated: CASSQDRGQAFF.

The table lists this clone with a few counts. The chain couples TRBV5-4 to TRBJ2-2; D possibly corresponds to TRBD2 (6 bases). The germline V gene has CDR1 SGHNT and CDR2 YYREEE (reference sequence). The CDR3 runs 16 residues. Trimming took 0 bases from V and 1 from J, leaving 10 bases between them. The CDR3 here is CASSLGPGVNTGELFF. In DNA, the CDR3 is TGTGCCAGCAGCTTGGGCCCGGGGGTGAACACCGGGGAGCTGTTTTTT.

CDR3 protein: CASSLVLVGELFF. For the CDR3, the DNA is TGCGCCAGCAGCTTGGTTTTAGTCGGGGAGCTGTTTTTT. This rearrangement joins TRBV5-1 to TRBJ2-2; D call uncertain. Per the germline V gene, CDR1 is SGHRS and CDR2 is YFSETQ. Trimming took 0 bases from V and 7 from J, leaving 7 bases between them. The CDR3 sequence is 13 residues long.

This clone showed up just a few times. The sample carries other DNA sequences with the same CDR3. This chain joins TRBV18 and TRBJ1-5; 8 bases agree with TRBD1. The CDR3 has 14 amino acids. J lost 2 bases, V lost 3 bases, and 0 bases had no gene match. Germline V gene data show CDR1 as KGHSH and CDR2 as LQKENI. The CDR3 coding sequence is TGTGCCAGCTCACCGGGACAGGGCAATCAGCCCCAGCATTTT. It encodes CASSPGQGNQPQHF. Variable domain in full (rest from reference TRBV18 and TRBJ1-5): NAGVMQNPRHLVRRRGQEARLRCSPMKGHSHVYWYRQLPEEGLKFMVYLQKENIIDESGMPKERFSAEFPKEGPSILRIQQVVRGDSAAYFCASSPGQGNQPQHFGDGTRLSIL.

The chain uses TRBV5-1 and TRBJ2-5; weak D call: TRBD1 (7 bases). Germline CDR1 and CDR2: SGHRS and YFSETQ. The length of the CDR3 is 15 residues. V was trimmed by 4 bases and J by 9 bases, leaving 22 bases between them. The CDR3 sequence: CASSVDSRPRGAQYF. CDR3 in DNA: TGCGCCAGCAGCGTGGACAGTCGCCCCAGGGGGGCCCAGTACTTC.

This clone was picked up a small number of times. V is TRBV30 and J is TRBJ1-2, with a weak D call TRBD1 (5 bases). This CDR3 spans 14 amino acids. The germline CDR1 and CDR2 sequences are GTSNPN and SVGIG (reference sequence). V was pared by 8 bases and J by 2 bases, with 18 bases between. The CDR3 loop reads CASHAGLTNYGYTF. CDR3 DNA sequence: TGTGCCAGCCATGCGGGACTTACAAACTATGGCTACACCTTC. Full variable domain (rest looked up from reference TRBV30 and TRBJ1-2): SQTIHQWPATLVQPVGSPLSLECTVEGTSNPNLYWYRQAAGRGLQLLFYSVGIGQISSEVPQNLSASRPQDRQFILSSKKLLLSDSGFYLCASHAGLTNYGYTFGSGTRLTVV.